A selection of T cell receptor beta chains follows, all from one sample in a study of T cells in Graves' hyperthyroidism and ophthalmopathy. TCRdb re-called the multiplex PCR reads through MiXCR, storing one row per CDR3 protein. The profile shows around 350,000 distinct CDR3 sequences, roughly 25% of them singletons. Sequenced sample: blood. The receptors come from a man aged 45 to 65 with Graves' hyperthyroidism. Each CDR3 is given without its conserved first and last residue. Clone sizes are given selectively: once, few, many, or a class where the clone is expanded.

few TRBJ2-7 TRBV7-9 ASSFQGTYEQY
. TRBJ2-1 TRBV15 ATGRTGTTYNEQF
. TRBJ2-7 TRBV15 ATSRDDGATSVYEQY
. TRBJ1-2 TRBV11-3 ASSTPLGQSGYT
many TRBJ2-1 TRBV2 ASRAGTSGINEQF
. TRBJ2-7 TRBV6-1 ASKGLAGGQPYEQY
few TRBJ2-3 TRBV24-1 ATSDTGQGTDTQY
. TRBJ2-3 TRBV10-1 ASSDFGGSADTQY
many TRBJ2-7 TRBV12-3/TRBV12-4 ASSFRSGSVQY
few TRBJ2-1 TRBV5-1 ASSPGIGSYNEQF
few TRBJ2-3 TRBV20-1 SARGGGRARDTQY
. TRBJ2-7 TRBV3-1 ASSQGMTSGYEQY
. TRBJ2-3 TRBV7-6 ASSPRQGWSDTQY
few TRBJ2-5 TRBV7-9 ASSFAGTSGSETQY
. TRBJ2-1 TRBV24-1 ATSGRGTSGRSYDNEQF
. TRBJ2-5 TRBV5-1 ASSLENQETQY
many TRBJ2-7 TRBV27 ASSFLGTGLYEQY
many TRBJ2-1 TRBV30 ASSQTYNEQF
. TRBJ2-3 TRBV10-3 ATSPRGRGDTQY
many TRBJ1-1 TRBV29-1 SGSQGANTEAF
. TRBJ2-5 TRBV7-2 ASSYAGSGTQY
few TRBJ1-1 TRBV2 ASSEFRSNTEAF
few TRBJ2-1 TRBV7-3 ASSLGATRNEQF
few TRBJ2-7 TRBV12-3/TRBV12-4 ASSQIGQGADEQY
. TRBJ2-7 TRBV20-1 SARDLAGSYEQY
. TRBJ1-5 TRBV12-5 ASGPGQENQPQH
few TRBJ2-1 TRBV19 ASSRVAGEQF
many TRBJ2-1 TRBV7-9 ASSPGVEQF
few TRBJ2-1 TRBV6-1 ANTEVLAGNEQF
few TRBJ2-3 TRBV20-1 SARIFTDTQY
. TRBJ2-1 TRBV11-2 ASSFSGGLSHEQF
many TRBJ2-5 TRBV12-3/TRBV12-4 ASTDQSGSGETQY
many TRBJ1-1 TRBV12-3/TRBV12-4 ASSFSGGNTEAF
. TRBJ2-3 TRBV30 AWEVRSPDTQY
. TRBJ2-5 TRBV14 ASSQQSTQY
many TRBJ2-1 TRBV7-6 ASTRDAGAYNEQF
. TRBJ2-6 TRBV7-2 ASSLGYSGANVLT